Included here is one T cell receptor beta chain sequence, with context. Its antigen is not known. This record belongs to a study of cytomegalovirus exposure and HLA in healthy donors. Turning to the study itself: HLA-typed donors were the source of about 85 million unique TCRs, which an early data release held. Across more than 350 genotyped donors, about 81% landed in the Caucasian-associated ancestry cluster. Broader study findings: A few chains tied to CMV proved CMV antigen-specific in vitro. There were some V segments, including TRBV6-2 and TRBV6-3, excluded as indistinguishable.

Trimming cost V 2 bases and J 4 bases, with 11 bases left between them. CDR3 length: 14 amino acids. Germline CDR1 reads KGHSH; CDR2 reads LQKENI. Primers: 60 Vbeta forward and 13 Jbeta reverse. Produced via immunoSEQ multiplex PCR; TCRdb's table is partial and in-frame only. The sample includes approximately 190,000 clones, over 9.5% of them seen just once. The chain links TRBV18 to TRBJ1-1, with D tentatively TRBD1 (5 bases). This clonotype was obtained from a man aged 45-65 years in good health and CMV-seropositive. What was sequenced was PBMCs. CDR3 coding DNA: TGTGCCAGCTCACCAGCGGGGCAGGGCACTGAAGCTTTCTTT. Its translation: CASSPAGQGTEAFF.